Below, 26 T cell receptor beta chains from the same sample are listed, as sequenced in a study of T cell changes during pregnancy in multiple sclerosis. TCRdb's table, derived via immunoSEQ multiplex PCR, lists solely in-frame clones and lacks some. The sample consists of roughly 24,000 clones, roughly 87% of them appearing once. The specimen comprised CD8+ T cells from peripheral blood mononuclear cells, sampled after pregnancy. Every receptor here comes from a female donor with multiple sclerosis, enrolled in a pregnancy study.

By frequency in the sample, this clone is medium-sized (0.01 to 0.1%). This chain links TRBV4-1 with TRBJ1-1; TRBD1 agrees at 9 bases. V trimming: 0 bases; J trimming: 5 bases; junction bases outside the gene matches: 4. The CDR3 covers 15 residues. CDR1 and CDR2 from the germline V gene are MGHRA and YSYEKL. The CDR3: CASSQDGTGLTEAFF. CDR3 bases: TGCGCCAGCAGCCAAGACGGGACAGGGTTGACTGAAGCTTTCTTT.

The gene calls are TRBV7-2 and TRBJ2-7; D possibly corresponds to TRBD2 (5 bases). The length of the CDR3 is 17 residues. V was shortened by 5 bases and J by 1 base, with 21 bases between the two germline ends. CDR1 and CDR2 (germline): SGHTA, FQGNSA. CDR3 region: CASSPELDLSLSYEQYF. The CDR3 region has the DNA TGTGCCAGCAGCCCCGAGCTGGACTTAAGTTTATCCTACGAGCAGTACTTC.

The chain recombines TRBV28 with TRBJ2-3, with a weak D call TRBD1 (6 bases). This CDR3 spans 14 amino acids. Per germline, CDR1 MDHEN and CDR2 SYDVKM. Trimming left V 5 bases short and J 4 bases short, with 13 bases between. The CDR3 spells CASSPTGSADTQYF. The DNA of the CDR3 is TGTGCCAGCAGTCCTACAGGGTCGGCAGATACGCAGTATTTT.

The genes are TRBV4-1 and TRBJ2-1; TRBD2 agrees at 9 bases. This CDR3 spans 17 amino acids. Germline V gene data show CDR1 as MGHRA and CDR2 as YSYEKL. V was clipped by 1 base and J by 4 bases; unmatched bases: 8. In DNA form, the CDR3 reads TGCGCCAGCAGCCAAGCTACAAGGACTAGCGCTTACAATGAGCAGTTCTTC. As protein: CASSQATRTSAYNEQFF.

This clone was counted a few times. The chain uses TRBV4-2 and TRBJ1-5; possibly TRBD1 for D (6 bases). V lost 3 bases, J lost 7 bases, and 13 bases lay in between. This CDR3 spans 14 amino acids. Looked up from germline, CDR1 is LGHNA and CDR2 is YNFKEQ. CDR3 sequence: CASSHRGSGQPQHF. In DNA, the CDR3 is TGTGCCAGCAGCCACAGGGGCTCGGGGCAGCCCCAGCATTTT.

The V call is TRBV4-3, the J call TRBJ2-1; 7 bases are a match to TRBD2. The CDR3 length is 16 residues. The V and J ends lost 1 base and 4 bases, in that order; junction bases with no gene match: 7. Germline CDR1 reads LGHNA; CDR2 reads YSLEER. The CDR3 DNA is TGCGCCAGCAGCCAAGGGCGACTAGCCTATTACAATGAGCAGTTCTTC. It specifies CASSQGRLAYYNEQFF.

In this sample, this clone turned up once. DNA for the CDR3: TGTGCCAGCAGTGACAAGTCGGGAGGCCCCGGGGAGCTGTTTTTT. Amino acids: CASSDKSGGPGELFF. V gene TRBV6-4 combines with J gene TRBJ2-2; TRBD2 aligns across 7 bases. Germline CDR1 MRHNA, CDR2 SNTAGT. V was pared by 2 bases and J by 6 bases, with 6 bases of the junction left unmatched. This CDR3 spans 15 amino acids.

CDR3 nucleotides: TGTGCCAGCAGCTGGGACAACTCCTACGAGCAGTACTTC. Translation: CASSWDNSYEQYF. The rearrangement joins TRBV11-2 to TRBJ2-7; D possibly corresponds to TRBD1 (6 bases). Trimming pared 4 bases from V and 0 bases from J, leaving 7 bases between. The CDR3 is 13 residues long. The V gene's germline CDR1 is SGHAT and CDR2 FQNNGV.

The chain joins TRBV5-4 to TRBJ2-1, with a tentative D call TRBD2 (6 bases). Trimming shortened V by 0 bases and J by 4 bases, and 14 bases separated the two germline ends. The CDR3 is made up of 16 amino acids. Germline V gene lookup returns CDR1 SGHNT and CDR2 YYREEE (reference sequence). The CDR3: CASSLAAGNFYNEQFF. The DNA for the CDR3 is TGTGCCAGCAGCTTGGCCGCGGGAAACTTTTACAATGAGCAGTTCTTC.

CDR3 coding DNA: TGTGCCAGCAGCGTGAGAGGGCGATGGGACAGGTACTATGGCTACACCTTC. Its translation: CASSVRGRWDRYYGYTF. The chain is built from TRBV9 and TRBJ1-2, with TRBD1 matching 8 bases. The CDR3 covers 17 residues. Trimming cost V 2 bases and J 3 bases; bases outside gene matches: 12. Germline values: CDR1 SGDLS, CDR2 YYNGEE.

V is TRBV7-3 and J is TRBJ2-5; 7 nucleotides agree with TRBD2. Trimming at V came to 1 base and at J to 5 bases, leaving 7 bases not matched to a gene. The CDR3 covers 15 residues. The germline V gene encodes CDR1 SGHTA and CDR2 FQGTGA. CDR3 DNA: TGTGCCAGCAGCTTAATTGCGGGAGAGGGGGAGACCCAGTACTTC. It codes for CASSLIAGEGETQYF.

DNA of the CDR3: TGCGCCAGCAGCCAGCCCGGGACAGCAAGAAATTGGAACACTGAAGCTTTCTTT. Translation: CASSQPGTARNWNTEAFF. The chain joins TRBV4-1 to TRBJ1-1, with 7 bases aligning to TRBD1. Looked up from germline, CDR1 is MGHRA and CDR2 is YSYEKL. V lost 3 bases to trimming and J lost 1 base; unmatched junction nucleotides: 14. This CDR3 spans 18 amino acids.

This rearrangement joins TRBV7-8 to TRBJ2-7; no clear D. This CDR3 is built from 11 residues. V was clipped by 8 bases and J by 7 bases, with 12 bases between them. CDR1 and CDR2 (germline): SGHVS, FQNEAQ. This chain's CDR3 is CASRSLGEQYF. As DNA, the CDR3 is TGTGCCAGCCGGTCCCTCGGGGAGCAGTACTTC.

V is TRBV7-2 and J is TRBJ2-1; 10 positions match TRBD2. The CDR3 length is 17 residues. Trimming took 1 base from V and 5 from J; bases not matched to a gene: 8. The germline V gene encodes CDR1 SGHTA and CDR2 FQGNSA. The CDR3 DNA follows: TGTGCCAGCAGCTTAGACGGATCTAGCGGGAGAAACAATGAGCAGTTCTTC. As protein: CASSLDGSSGRNNEQFF.

The chain has TRBV6-4 and TRBJ1-2; 7 nucleotides line up with TRBD1. The germline gives CDR1 MRHNA, CDR2 SNTAGT. The CDR3 sequence is 14 residues long. V was pared by 2 bases and J by 4 bases, with 4 bases of the junction left unmatched. The CDR3 DNA reads TGTGCCAGCAGTGACGGGGACAGCTCCTATGGCTACACCTTC. This translates into CASSDGDSSYGYTF.

The gene calls are TRBV18 and TRBJ2-7; tentatively, D is TRBD1 (6 bases). The CDR3 runs to 15 residues. V was clipped by 2 bases and J by 2 bases, with 13 bases between them. Germline V gene data show CDR1 as KGHSH and CDR2 as LQKENI. CDR3 nucleotide sequence: TGTGCCAGCTCACCAGGAACAGGGTCGCCCTACGAGCAGTACTTC. Protein: CASSPGTGSPYEQYF.

The rearrangement uses TRBV6-4 and TRBJ2-5; no clear D gene. Germline assignment: CDR1 MRHNA and CDR2 SNTAGT. V was trimmed by 4 bases and J by 1 base, leaving 10 bases between them. This CDR3 spans 14 amino acids. The CDR3 DNA sequence: TGTGCCAGCAGTGGAACTTTACTCCAAGAGACCCAGTACTTC. The encoded protein is CASSGTLLQETQYF.

The chain carries TRBV4-2 and TRBJ2-7; 7 bases match TRBD2. The junction had 5 bases not matched to a gene; V was cut back by 0 bases and J by 0 bases. Germline-derived CDR1 and CDR2 are LGHNA and YNFKEQ. This CDR3 contains 16 residues. The DNA for the CDR3 is TGTGCCAGCAGCCAAGATCGGGGGGAGAGCTCCTACGAGCAGTACTTC. Protein product: CASSQDRGESSYEQYF.

The chain employs TRBV7-9 and TRBJ2-7; weak D call: TRBD2 (6 bases). Germline V gene lookup returns CDR1 SEHNR and CDR2 FQNEAQ (reference sequence). V was pared by 3 bases and J by 2 bases, with 11 bases between. CDR3 length: 14 amino acids. This CDR3 is CASSLAGFAYEQYF. The CDR3 DNA follows: TGTGCCAGCAGCTTGGCGGGATTCGCCTACGAGCAGTACTTC.

This sequence joins TRBV9 and TRBJ2-7; 7 nucleotides match TRBD1. J gave up 4 bases and V 4 bases, and 5 bases lay outside the gene matches. The CDR3 totals 13 residues. Germline CDR1 reads SGDLS; CDR2 reads YYNGEE. CDR3 protein: CASSPGTVYEQYF. CDR3 nucleotide sequence: TGTGCCAGCAGCCCCGGGACAGTTTACGAGCAGTACTTC.

In this sample, this clone turned up a few times. The chain recombines TRBV29-1 with TRBJ1-2; D not certain. The CDR3 has 13 amino acids. Germline V lookup: CDR1 SQVTM, CDR2 ANQGSEA. Trimming stripped 4 bases from V and 2 bases from J, with 11 bases between. The CDR3 DNA is TGCAGCGTTGCCGGGATACTCAACTATGGCTACACCTTC. It encodes CSVAGILNYGYTF.

This rearrangement joins TRBV13 to TRBJ2-1; TRBD2 matches at 16 bases. The germline V gene encodes CDR1 PRHDT and CDR2 FYEKMQ (reference sequence). The ends lost 5 bases at V and 4 bases at J; junction bases unmatched: 11. The length of the CDR3 is 19 residues. In DNA, the CDR3 is TGTGCCAGCAGCCCCCCGGGACTAGCGGGAGGGCCGGGGTACAATGAGCAGTTCTTC. It is translated as CASSPPGLAGGPGYNEQFF.

This sequence joins TRBV4-2 and TRBJ2-1, with TRBD2 matching 9 bases. With V trimmed by 0 bases and J by 4 bases, 7 bases remained unmatched. The CDR3 is made up of 17 amino acids. The germline V gene has CDR1 LGHNA and CDR2 YNFKEQ. The CDR3 spells CASSQDTTGLAYNEQFF. The DNA of the CDR3 is TGTGCCAGCAGCCAAGATACGACGGGACTAGCATACAATGAGCAGTTCTTC.

The J gene is TRBJ1-5, the V gene TRBV4-1; 7 bases map to TRBD1. The CDR3 extends over 15 amino acids. From germline, CDR1 is MGHRA and CDR2 YSYEKL. The junction had 5 bases not matched to a gene; V was cut back by 0 bases and J by 6 bases. The CDR3 region is CASSQDLGGVQPQHF. The CDR3 DNA follows: TGCGCCAGCAGCCAAGATTTAGGGGGCGTTCAGCCCCAGCATTTT.

The chain employs TRBV11-2 and TRBJ2-3; weak D call: TRBD2 (6 bases). The CDR3 totals 13 residues. The V and J ends lost 7 bases and 4 bases respectively, with 12 bases between them. The germline CDR1 and CDR2 sequences are SGHAT and FQNNGV. This chain's CDR3 is CASNYPGADTQYF. DNA of the CDR3: TGTGCCAGCAACTACCCGGGGGCAGATACGCAGTATTTT.

The chain uses TRBV4-1 and TRBJ2-5; TRBD2 matches at 7 bases. CDR3 size: 15 residues. Trimming at V came to 1 base and at J to 2 bases, leaving 4 bases not matched to a gene. The germline V gene has CDR1 MGHRA and CDR2 YSYEKL. The chain's CDR3 is CASSQVLAEQETQYF. For the CDR3, the DNA is TGCGCCAGCAGCCAAGTTCTAGCGGAGCAAGAGACCCAGTACTTC.